The entry that follows covers one T cell receptor (beta chain) sequence. Its antigen remains unidentified. Amplification used 60 Vbeta primers and 13 Jbeta primers. The data were produced by immunoSEQ multiplex PCR, yet TCRdb's version contains in-frame clones alone and is incomplete. This table has under 30,000 clones, more than 75% appearing once. This entry comes from a study of cytomegalovirus exposure and HLA in healthy donors. V shed 0 bases, J shed 7 bases, and the junction held 10 bases outside the gene matches. Germline CDR1 and CDR2: GTSNPN and SVGIG (reference sequence). This CDR3 region has 15 residues. Points from the study as a whole: Links to common viral pathogens appeared, in a later analysis, for several of the most significant clusters. Productive rates of about 90% or about 30% were seen for most TCR beta V segments in an earlier analysis.

The TCR comes from a male donor in good health and CMV-seronegative. The rearrangement uses TRBV30 and TRBJ2-3, with 7 bases that match TRBD1. Sequencing was performed on PBMCs. The CDR3 DNA reads as TGTGCCTGGAGTGTACCAGGACAGGTTACGAATACGCAGTATTTT. Translation: CAWSVPGQVTNTQYF.